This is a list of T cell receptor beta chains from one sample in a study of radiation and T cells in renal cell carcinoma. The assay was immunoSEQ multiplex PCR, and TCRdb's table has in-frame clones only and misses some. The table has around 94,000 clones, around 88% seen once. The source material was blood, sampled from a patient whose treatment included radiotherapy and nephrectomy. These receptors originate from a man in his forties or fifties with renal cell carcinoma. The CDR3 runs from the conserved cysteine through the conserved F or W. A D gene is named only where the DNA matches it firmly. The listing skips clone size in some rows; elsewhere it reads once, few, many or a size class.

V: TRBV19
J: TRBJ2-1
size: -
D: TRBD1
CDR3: CASRTGTGAVYNEQFF
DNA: TGTGCCAGTAGAACCGGGACAGGGGCGGTCTACAATGAGCAGTTCTTC

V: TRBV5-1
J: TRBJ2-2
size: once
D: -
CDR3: CASSLGPEKFNTGELFF
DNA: TGCGCCAGCAGCTTGGGGCCGGAAAAGTTCAACACCGGGGAGCTGTTTTTT

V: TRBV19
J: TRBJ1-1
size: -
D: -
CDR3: CASSIMIGDSAFF
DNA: TGTGCCAGTAGTATTATGATCGGGGACTCTGCTTTCTTT

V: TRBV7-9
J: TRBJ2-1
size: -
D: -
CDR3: CASPTVSNEQFF
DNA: TGTGCCAGCCCCACTGTGAGCAATGAGCAGTTCTTC

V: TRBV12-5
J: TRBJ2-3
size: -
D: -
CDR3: CASGSALSTDTQYF
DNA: TGTGCTAGTGGAAGCGCCCTAAGCACAGATACGCAGTATTTT

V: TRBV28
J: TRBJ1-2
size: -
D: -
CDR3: CASSINYGYTF
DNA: TGTGCCAGCAGTATTAACTATGGCTACACCTTC

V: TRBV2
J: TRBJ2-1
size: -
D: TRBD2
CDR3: CASTPGLATYNEQFF
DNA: TGTGCCAGCACCCCGGGACTAGCGACTTACAATGAGCAGTTCTTC

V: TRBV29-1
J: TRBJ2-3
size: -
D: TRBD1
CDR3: CRPIQGAYGDTQYF
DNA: TGCAGGCCCATACAGGGGGCCTATGGGGATACGCAGTATTTT

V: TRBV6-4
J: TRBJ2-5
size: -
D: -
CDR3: CASSPNGLPKETQYF
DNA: TGTGCCAGCAGTCCCAACGGGCTACCTAAAGAGACCCAGTACTTC

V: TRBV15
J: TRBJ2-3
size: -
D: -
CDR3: CATRARPTDTQYF
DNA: TGTGCCACCAGGGCCAGACCCACAGATACGCAGTATTTT

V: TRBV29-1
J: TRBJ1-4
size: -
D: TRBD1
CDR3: CSVGQGYEKLFF
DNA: TGCAGCGTGGGACAGGGGTATGAAAAACTGTTTTTT

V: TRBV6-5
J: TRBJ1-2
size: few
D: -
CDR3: CASSRGDGLRGYTF
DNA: TGTGCCAGCAGCCGGGGGGACGGACTAAGAGGCTACACCTTC

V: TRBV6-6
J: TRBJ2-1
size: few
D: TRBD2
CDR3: CASSSASGLDEQFF
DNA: TGTGCCAGCAGTTCGGCTAGCGGGCTCGATGAGCAGTTCTTC

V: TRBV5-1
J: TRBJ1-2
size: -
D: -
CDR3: CASSGGPARQDYGYTF
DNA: TGCGCCAGCAGCGGGGGGCCGGCCCGGCAGGACTATGGCTACACCTTC

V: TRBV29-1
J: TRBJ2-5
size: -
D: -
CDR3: CSAPGRGRETQYF
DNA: TGCAGCGCCCCGGGCCGGGGGAGGGAGACCCAGTACTTC

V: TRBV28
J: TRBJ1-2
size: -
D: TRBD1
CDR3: CATSGQGSGGYTF
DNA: TGTGCCACCTCAGGACAGGGATCGGGGGGCTACACCTTC

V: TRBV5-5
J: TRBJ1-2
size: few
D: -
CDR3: CASSWKDSPSYTF
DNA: TGTGCCAGCAGTTGGAAGGATTCCCCGAGCTACACCTTC

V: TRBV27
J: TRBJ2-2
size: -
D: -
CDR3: CASSLSPDVPTNTGELFF
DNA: TGTGCCAGCAGTTTATCCCCGGACGTTCCGACGAACACCGGGGAGCTGTTTTTT

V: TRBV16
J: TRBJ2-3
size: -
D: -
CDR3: CASSRPRAVDTQYF
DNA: TGTGCCAGCAGCCGACCGCGGGCGGTAGATACGCAGTATTTT

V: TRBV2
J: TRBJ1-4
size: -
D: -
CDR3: CASSGLGAAEKLFF
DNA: TGTGCCAGCAGTGGATTGGGGGCCGCCGAAAAACTGTTTTTT

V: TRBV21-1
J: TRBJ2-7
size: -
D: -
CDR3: CASTNKTTGCYEQYF
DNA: TGTGCCAGCACCAACAAGACGACAGGGTGCTACGAGCAGTACTTC

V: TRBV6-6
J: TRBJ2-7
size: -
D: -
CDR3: CASRGAGTESYEQYF
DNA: TGTGCCAGCAGAGGTGCCGGGACGGAATCCTACGAGCAGTACTTC

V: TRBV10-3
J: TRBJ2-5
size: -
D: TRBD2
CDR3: CAIGPRGGNQETQYF
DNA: TGTGCCATCGGGCCGCGCGGGGGGAACCAAGAGACCCAGTACTTC

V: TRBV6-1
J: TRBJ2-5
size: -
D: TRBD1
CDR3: CASSDPGTGRPPYF
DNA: TGTGCCAGCAGTGATCCCGGGACAGGGAGGCCCCCGTACTTC

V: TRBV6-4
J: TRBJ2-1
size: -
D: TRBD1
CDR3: CASSGQGASYNEQFF
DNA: TGTGCCAGCAGTGGACAGGGGGCATCCTACAATGAGCAGTTCTTC

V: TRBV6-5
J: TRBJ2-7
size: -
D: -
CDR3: CASSYGRGVWYEQYF
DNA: TGTGCCAGCAGTTACGGTAGGGGGGTTTGGTACGAGCAGTACTTC

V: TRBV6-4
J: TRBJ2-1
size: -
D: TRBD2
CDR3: CASSRGLAGSNEQFF
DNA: TGTGCCAGCAGCAGGGGACTAGCGGGCAGCAATGAGCAGTTCTTC

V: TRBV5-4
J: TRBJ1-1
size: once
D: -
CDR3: CASDPGNGGTEAFF
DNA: TGTGCCAGCGACCCCGGAAACGGGGGTACTGAAGCTTTCTTT

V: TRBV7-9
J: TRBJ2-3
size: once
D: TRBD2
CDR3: CASSVGLGLADTQYF
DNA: TGTGCCAGCAGCGTGGGACTAGGGCTTGCAGATACGCAGTATTTT

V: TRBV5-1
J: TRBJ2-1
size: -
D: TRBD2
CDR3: CASSGGTSGRASYNEQFF
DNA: TGCGCCAGCAGCGGCGGGACTAGCGGGAGGGCCTCCTACAATGAGCAGTTCTTC

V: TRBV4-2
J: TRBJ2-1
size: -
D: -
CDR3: CASSQEVSGRVYNEQFF
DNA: TGTGCCAGCAGCCAAGAAGTTTCAGGACGTGTGTACAATGAGCAGTTCTTC

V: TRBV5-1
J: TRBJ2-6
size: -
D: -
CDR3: CASSLALFTGQGANVLTF
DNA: TGCGCCAGCAGCTTGGCACTATTTACAGGGCAAGGGGCCAACGTCCTGACTTTC

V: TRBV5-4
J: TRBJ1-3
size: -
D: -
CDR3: CASSWGREFSGNTIYF
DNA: TGTGCCAGCAGTTGGGGACGAGAGTTCTCTGGAAACACCATATATTTT

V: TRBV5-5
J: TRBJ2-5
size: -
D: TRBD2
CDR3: CASSLNGGLETQYF
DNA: TGTGCCAGCAGCTTGAACGGGGGGTTGGAGACCCAGTACTTC

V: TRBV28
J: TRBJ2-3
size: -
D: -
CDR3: CASTSTNKDTQYF
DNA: TGTGCCAGCACCTCGACCAATAAAGATACGCAGTATTTT

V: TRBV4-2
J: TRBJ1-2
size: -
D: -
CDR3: CASSQYTLTGDNYGYTF
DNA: TGTGCCAGCAGCCAATACACGTTGACAGGAGATAACTATGGCTACACCTTC

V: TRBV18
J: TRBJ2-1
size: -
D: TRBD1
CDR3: CASSPSTGDNEQFF
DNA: TGTGCCAGCTCACCATCGACAGGGGACAATGAGCAGTTCTTC

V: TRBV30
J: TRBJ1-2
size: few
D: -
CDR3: CAWRETARDYGYTF
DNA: TGTGCCTGGAGGGAGACAGCGAGGGACTATGGCTACACCTTC

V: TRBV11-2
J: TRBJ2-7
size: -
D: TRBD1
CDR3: CASSLKHRDSPYEQYF
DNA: TGTGCCAGCAGCTTGAAACACCGGGACAGCCCCTACGAGCAGTACTTC

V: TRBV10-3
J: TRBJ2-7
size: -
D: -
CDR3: CAISESSAYEQYF
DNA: TGTGCCATCAGTGAGTCGAGTGCTTACGAGCAGTACTTC

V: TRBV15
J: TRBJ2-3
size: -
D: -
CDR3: CATSRDILAMDVTDTQYF
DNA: TGTGCCACCAGCAGAGATATACTAGCTATGGACGTCACAGATACGCAGTATTTT

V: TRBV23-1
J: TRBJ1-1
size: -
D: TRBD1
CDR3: CASSQPQGTEAFF
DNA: TGCGCCAGCAGTCAGCCACAGGGGACTGAAGCTTTCTTT

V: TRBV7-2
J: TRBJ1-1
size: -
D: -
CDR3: CASSPRTAGYTEAFF
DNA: TGTGCCAGCAGCCCCCGGACAGCAGGATACACTGAAGCTTTCTTT

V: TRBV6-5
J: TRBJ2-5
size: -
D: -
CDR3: CASSYQAPEETQYF
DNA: TGTGCCAGCAGTTACCAAGCTCCCGAAGAGACCCAGTACTTC

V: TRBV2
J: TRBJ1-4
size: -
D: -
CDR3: CASSGGHGTNEKLFF
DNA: TGTGCCAGCAGTGGCGGGCACGGGACTAATGAAAAACTGTTTTTT